These 2 T cell receptor beta chains were sequenced from one sample in a study of vaccination effects on CD4 cells after COVID-19. These receptors lack a known antigen. Clones were read by immunoSEQ multiplex PCR, and TCRdb kept only the in-frame ones, dropping some. The table has 65,000 to 75,000 clones, 70% to 85% seen once. ViraFEST used viral peptide pools to expand antigen-specific CD4+ T cells before sequencing. Following culture for roughly 10 days, CD4+ T cells were isolated. Participants got two doses of BNT162b2 or mRNA-1273 vaccine. Sample: CD4+ T cells from PBMCs cultured with HCoV-229E spike peptides, taken after COVID-19 vaccination. These receptors were obtained from a human donor who received a COVID-19 vaccine.

This chain uses TRBV9 with TRBJ2-3, with D perhaps matching TRBD1 or TRBD2 (7 bases each). Germline V gene lookup returns CDR1 SGDLS and CDR2 YYNGEE. This CDR3 region has 17 residues. V lost 4 bases to trimming and J lost 2 bases, with 20 bases between them. The CDR3 here is CASSQGGGGSFTDTQYF. The CDR3 bases are TGTGCCAGCAGCCAAGGGGGCGGGGGTAGTTTCACAGATACGCAGTATTTT.

This clone was counted only a few times. The V gene is TRBV3-1 (or the pseudogene TRBV3-2), the J gene TRBJ1-4, with D uncertain. CDR1 is LGHDT, CDR2 YNNKEL, per germline (reference sequence). Trimming removed 4 bases at V and 3 bases at J, with 12 bases between. CDR3 size: 15 residues. CDR3 nucleotides: TGTGCCAGCAGCCCCCCCGGCACGTCTAATGAAAAACTGTTTTTT. Protein product: CASSPPGTSNEKLFF.